This T cell receptor (beta chain) was captured by sequencing in a study of control samples from healthy donors and cancer patients. Germline V lookup: CDR1 MNHEY, CDR2 SMNVEV (reference sequence). This CDR3 is 13 amino acids long. V dropped 4 bases and J dropped 1 base, with 4 bases sitting between them. Produced via immunoSEQ multiplex PCR; TCRdb's table is partial and in-frame only. The sample has some 95,000 clones; roughly 89% are singletons. Input material: blood. The rearrangement uses TRBV27 and TRBJ2-2; D remains ambiguous. This clonotype originated in a human donor in good health. The donor label of this sample is uncertain. The chain's CDR3 is CASSSRNTGELFF. CDR3 sequence (DNA): TGTGCCAGCAGTTCGCGGAACACCGGGGAGCTGTTTTTT.